A single sample is the source of the 2 T cell receptor beta chains below, sequenced in a study of blood T cell repertoires in COVID-19 (dated by TCRdb to about 2020). Libraries were built with the immunoSEQ multiplex PCR assay. TCRdb took over this immuneACCESS table, retaining in-frame rearrangements with V and J assigned. Such tables are incomplete; in checked studies, under half of the missing clones stem from an unresolved V gene, and the remainder is unexplained. The sample table lists about 300,000 clones, approximately 81% of them with a count of one. The ten biggest clones cover about 2.7% of the sample. Source material: PBMCs or T cells enriched from blood (not recorded which). The source of these receptors is a woman in her forties or fifties who had recovered from COVID-19.

CDR3 coding DNA: TGTGCCAGCAGTCTAGGGACAGGACCCTACGAGCAGTACTTC. This gives the protein CASSLGTGPYEQYF. The gene calls are TRBV28 and TRBJ2-7; 8 bases align to TRBD1. This CDR3 comprises 14 residues. The junction had 5 bases not matched to a gene; V was cut back by 5 bases and J by 2 bases. The germline V gene encodes CDR1 MDHEN and CDR2 SYDVKM.

This chain links TRBV2 with TRBJ1-5, with a possible D match to TRBD1 (5 bases). The CDR3 sequence is 14 residues long. In germline, CDR1 is SNHLY, CDR2 FYNNEI. V was clipped by 1 base and J by 7 bases, with 11 bases between them. The CDR3 bases are TGTGCCAGCAGTGAAGTTCAGGGTAGGCAGCCCCAGCATTTT. Its translation is CASSEVQGRQPQHF.